This passage covers 25 T cell receptor beta chains from one sample sequenced in a study of cytomegalovirus exposure and HLA in healthy donors. Researchers ran the PCR with 60 Vbeta and 13 Jbeta primers. This table comes from immunoSEQ multiplex PCR, and its TCRdb copy is limited to in-frame clones, with some not included. The table includes roughly 140,000 clones, 73% detected once. Sample: PBMCs. Receptors originate from a human donor in good health.

The J gene is TRBJ1-5, the V gene TRBV23-1; 7 bases map to TRBD1. TRBV23-1 carries the ORF label, with uncertain function. The CDR3 sequence is 15 residues long. V shed 5 bases and J 5 bases; nucleotides not matched to a gene: 9. The CDR3 here is CASSSTGSAYQPQHF. The CDR3 DNA sequence: TGCGCCAGCAGTTCGACAGGGAGTGCCTATCAGCCCCAGCATTTT.

The chain links TRBV14 to TRBJ2-1; 10 bases line up with TRBD1. Germline loops: CDR1 SGHDN, CDR2 FVKESK. Losses at the gene ends were 4 bases for V and 6 bases for J; bases not matched to a gene: 6. This CDR3 spans 15 amino acids. The CDR3 coding sequence is TGTGCCAGCAGCCTTTCGGGACAGGGGCGCAATGAGCAGTTCTTC. Amino acids: CASSLSGQGRNEQFF.

This clone was found a few times. The chain employs TRBV28 and TRBJ2-7, with D possibly matching TRBD2 (5 bases). There are 13 residues in the CDR3. V lost 5 bases to trimming and J lost 0 bases, with 8 bases between them. The germline V gene encodes CDR1 MDHEN and CDR2 SYDVKM. The CDR3 is CASSEGFSYEQYF. CDR3 in DNA: TGTGCCAGCAGTGAGGGTTTCTCCTACGAGCAGTACTTC.

The chain couples TRBV7-9 to TRBJ2-2, with TRBD1 as a possible D gene (6 bases). The CDR3 totals 16 residues. CDR1 is SEHNR, CDR2 FQNEAQ, per germline (reference sequence). V lost 5 bases and J 6 bases, leaving 19 bases between the germline ends. The CDR3 bases are TGTGCCAGCAGCAGGACCGGGACAACAAGAGCCGGGGAGCTGTTTTTT. Translating gives CASSRTGTTRAGELFF.

This clone was detected only a few times. The J gene is TRBJ1-5, the V gene TRBV6-1; 7 nucleotides match TRBD1. With V trimmed by 4 bases and J by 6 bases, 9 bases remained unmatched. The germline V gene has CDR1 MNHNS and CDR2 SASEGT. This CDR3 contains 15 residues. CDR3 sequence reads: CASSADQGGSQPQHF. The CDR3 DNA reads as TGTGCCAGCAGTGCGGACCAGGGGGGAAGTCAGCCCCAGCATTTT.

This chain uses TRBV10-3 with TRBJ2-1; tentative D call: TRBD2 (5 bases). The V gene's germline CDR1 is ENHRY and CDR2 SYGVKD. Between the trimmed V and J ends, which lost 3 bases and 7 bases, there was a span of 19 bases. This CDR3 has 16 residues. The CDR3 region is CAISDTAVGGWNEQFF. The CDR3 bases are TGTGCCATCAGTGATACAGCGGTGGGTGGATGGAATGAGCAGTTCTTC.

The rearrangement links TRBV4-1 to TRBJ1-3, with 7 nucleotides matching TRBD1. The CDR3 extends over 15 amino acids. V dropped 1 base and J dropped 2; count of bases not matched to a gene: 2. Germline values: CDR1 MGHRA, CDR2 YSYEKL. The CDR3 DNA is TGCGCCAGCAGCCAAGGACAGGGCACTGGAAACACCATATATTTT. Its protein is CASSQGQGTGNTIYF.

The chain has TRBV9 and TRBJ2-2, with D possibly TRBD1 on 6 matching bases. CDR3 length: 15 residues. Germline V gives CDR1 SGDLS, CDR2 YYNGEE. V was shortened by 0 bases and J by 4 bases, with 10 bases between the two germline ends. Here the CDR3 reads CASSVGGGFTGELFF. The CDR3 bases are TGTGCCAGCAGCGTAGGAGGGGGATTCACCGGGGAGCTGTTTTTT.

The V call is TRBV7-9, the J call TRBJ1-6; D is unresolved. The CDR3 consists of 12 residues. Trimming removed 4 bases at V and 13 bases at J, with 11 bases between. Germline lookup yields CDR1 SEHNR and CDR2 FQNEAQ (reference sequence). The DNA for the CDR3 is TGTGCCAGCAGCTCCGCGACGGGTCCCCTCCACTTT. It encodes CASSSATGPLHF.

The chain recombines TRBV19 with TRBJ1-1; D gene uncertain. Trimming took 5 bases from V and 0 from J, leaving 7 bases between them. The CDR3 is 13 amino acids. Germline V gene sequence: CDR1 LNHDA, CDR2 SQIVND (reference sequence). CDR3 amino acids: CASSEFMNTEAFF. The DNA for the CDR3 is TGTGCCAGTAGTGAGTTCATGAACACTGAAGCTTTCTTT.

This clone was seen just once. The chain recombines TRBV5-1 with TRBJ1-3; 9 nucleotides agree with TRBD1. From germline, CDR1 is SGHRS and CDR2 YFSETQ. This CDR3 has 16 amino acids. The J segment lost 1 base and the V segment lost 4 bases, leaving 6 bases of the junction unmatched. CDR3 DNA: TGCGCCAGCAGCGGTGGGACAGGGTCTTCTGGAAACACCATATATTTT. Its protein is CASSGGTGSSGNTIYF.

This clone was seen a single time. This rearrangement joins TRBV7-9 to TRBJ2-1; the match to TRBD2 covers 14 bases. The V gene end was trimmed by 4 bases and the J gene end by 8 bases; junction bases not matched to a gene: 13. The CDR3 length is 18 residues. Germline V gene lookup returns CDR1 SEHNR and CDR2 FQNEAQ (reference sequence). In nucleotides, the CDR3 is TGTGCCAGCAGCTCCTCCGGGACTAGCGGGAGTTTCTTCCATGAGCAGTTCTTC. Its protein product is CASSSSGTSGSFFHEQFF.

The V and J genes are TRBV10-1 and TRBJ2-3; 11 bases fit TRBD2. CDR1 is WNHNN and CDR2 is SYGVQD in the germline V gene (reference sequence). The CDR3 loop spans 16 amino acids. After removal of 4 bases from V and 2 bases from J, the junction contained 5 bases not matched to a gene. CDR3 in DNA: TGCGCCAGCAGTGGAATAGCGGGAGGGGACACAGATACGCAGTATTTT. It yields the protein CASSGIAGGDTDTQYF.

This clone was picked up one time. The CDR3 DNA reads as TGTGCCAGCAGTGAAGCTAGAGGGATCGATCAGCCCCAGCATTTT. This sequence encodes CASSEARGIDQPQHF. This chain connects TRBV6-1 to TRBJ1-5, with D unclear. Germline CDR1 MNHNS, CDR2 SASEGT. The CDR3 totals 15 residues. Deletions cut 0 bases from V and 5 bases from J, with 11 bases between.

V and J are TRBV10-2 and TRBJ2-5; 7 nucleotides match TRBD2. This CDR3 comprises 14 residues. Germline trimming cut 8 bases from V and 5 bases from J; bases unmatched to any gene: 11. Germline-derived CDR1 and CDR2 are WSHSY and SAAADI. The DNA for the CDR3 is TGCGCCAGCGACTCTGGCGGGAGCTTGGAGACCCAGTACTTC. Its translation is CASDSGGSLETQYF.

The chain recombines TRBV2 with TRBJ2-7; a weak D match, TRBD1 (5 bases). Trimming cost V 6 bases and J 3 bases, with 21 bases left between them. Germline loops: CDR1 SNHLY, CDR2 FYNNEI. The CDR3 runs to 16 residues. CDR3 nucleotide sequence: TGTGCCAGCAGCCCCACAGGTAAAAGGTCCTACTACGAGCAGTACTTC. It translates to CASSPTGKRSYYEQYF.

The chain combines TRBV6-1 with TRBJ1-1; D is unresolved. The CDR3 totals 14 residues. V was trimmed by 2 bases and J by 7 bases, leaving 14 bases between them. Germline V lookup: CDR1 MNHNS, CDR2 SASEGT. CDR3 region: CASSESRQLGEAFF. The CDR3 DNA follows: TGTGCCAGCAGTGAATCAAGACAACTCGGTGAAGCTTTCTTT.

The table lists this clone with a few counts. The chain joins TRBV23-1 to TRBJ2-2; weak D call: TRBD2 (5 bases). TRBV23-1 is marked as an open reading frame, function uncertain. Trimming shortened V by 4 bases and J by 5 bases, and 14 bases separated the two germline ends. There are 15 residues in the CDR3. The CDR3 DNA follows: TGCGCCAGCAGTCTCTGGGTAGCGTGGACCGGGGAGCTGTTTTTT. This sequence encodes CASSLWVAWTGELFF.

DNA of the CDR3: TGCGCCAGCAGCTTGGTTCAGGGGAATAACTATGGCTACACCTTC. Encoded protein: CASSLVQGNNYGYTF. This chain connects TRBV5-1 to TRBJ1-2, with D possibly being TRBD1 (6 bases). V lost 0 bases, J lost 1 base, and 10 bases lay in between. Germline assignment: CDR1 SGHRS and CDR2 YFSETQ. The CDR3 extends over 15 amino acids.

The chain has TRBV7-8 and TRBJ2-7, with 7 bases that match TRBD2. Unmatched junction bases numbered 11, after V lost 3 bases and J lost 6 bases. The germline V gene encodes CDR1 SGHVS and CDR2 FQNEAQ. This CDR3 is built from 15 residues. The CDR3 bases are TGTGCCAGCAGCTTTTCTCTCGGGGGAGGGCGCGAGCAGTACTTC. Encoded protein: CASSFSLGGGREQYF.

The rearrangement joins TRBV11-2 to TRBJ2-7; 10 bases are a match to TRBD2. The V segment lost 5 bases and the J segment 6 bases; nucleotides outside the gene matches: 10. CDR3 size: 15 residues. Germline V CDR1 and CDR2: SGHAT, FQNNGV. The CDR3 coding sequence is TGTGCCAGCAGCCGGCCGCTAGCGGGAGAAGGCGAGCAGTACTTC. Its translation: CASSRPLAGEGEQYF.

V gene TRBV15 combines with J gene TRBJ2-7; the D is unclear. Trimming shortened V by 0 bases and J by 0 bases, and 6 bases separated the two germline ends. This CDR3 spans 14 amino acids. CDR1 is LNHNV and CDR2 is YYDKDF in the germline V gene (reference sequence). The CDR3 DNA is TGTGCCACCAGCAGAGATATAGTCTCCTACGAGCAGTACTTC. It yields the protein CATSRDIVSYEQYF. The full variable domain, in which reference TRBV15 and TRBJ2-7 provide the parts outside the CDR3, is DAMVIQNPRYQVTQFGKPVTLSCSQTLNHNVMYWYQQKSSQAPKLLFHYYDKDFNNEADTPDNFQSRRPNTSFCFLDIRSPGLGDTAMYLCATSRDIVSYEQYFGPGTRLTVT.

The genes are TRBV4-2 and TRBJ1-1; 8 bases are shared with TRBD1. The CDR3 sequence is 14 residues long. With 0 bases clipped from V and 11 bases from J, the junction kept 8 bases outside the gene matches. Germline CDR1 and CDR2: LGHNA and YNFKEQ. CDR3 protein: CASSQEPRGPEAFF. Written as DNA, the CDR3 is TGTGCCAGCAGCCAAGAACCCAGGGGGCCGGAGGCTTTCTTT.

The chain has TRBV30 and TRBJ2-1; D might be TRBD2 (5 bases). V lost 3 bases to trimming and J lost 8 bases, with 11 bases between them. This CDR3 has 12 residues. Germline CDR1 is GTSNPN and CDR2 is SVGIG (reference sequence). CDR3 nucleotides: TGTGCCTGGAGCCTAGCCTGGGATGAGCAGTTCTTC. It is translated as CAWSLAWDEQFF.

The rearrangement uses TRBV5-1 and TRBJ2-1, with 8 bases aligning to TRBD2. There are 14 residues in the CDR3. From germline, CDR1 is SGHRS and CDR2 YFSETQ. Unmatched junction bases numbered 2, after V lost 0 bases and J lost 6 bases. CDR3 bases: TGCGCCAGCAGCTTGGGACTAGCGACCAATGAGCAGTTCTTC. It translates to CASSLGLATNEQFF. The full variable domain, in which reference TRBV5-1 and TRBJ2-1 provide the parts outside the CDR3, is KAGVTQTPRYLIKTRGQQVTLSCSPISGHRSVSWYQQTPGQGLQFLFEYFSETQRNKGNFPGRFSGRQFSNSRSEMNVSTLELGDSALYLCASSLGLATNEQFFGPGTRLTVL.